Shown below are 32 T cell receptor beta chains from a single sample sequenced in a study of T cells after yellow fever vaccination. TCRdb re-called the 5' RACE reads with MiXCR, one entry per CDR3 protein. Found here are about 320,000 distinct CDR3 sequences, approximately 4.5% of them singletons; the top ten hold roughly a fifth. Source: PBMCs, taken 15 days after the yellow fever booster vaccination. The receptors shown here come from a man between 18 and 35 years old who received the YFV17D yellow fever vaccine.

This clonotype came up many times. The chain employs TRBV28 and TRBJ2-7; D is undetermined. CDR3 length equals 13 residues. Germline V gene data show CDR1 as MDHEN and CDR2 as SYDVKM. V was cut by 3 bases and J by 11 bases, with 17 bases left in between. CDR3 in amino acids: CASSLGNDIVEYV. CDR3 DNA: TGTGCCAGCAGTTTGGGCAATGATATAGTTGAGTACGTC.

This clonotype was seen at least ten times. The chain carries TRBV7-9 and TRBJ2-7; 10 bases line up with TRBD1. Losses at the gene ends were 5 bases for V and 9 bases for J; bases not matched to a gene: 10. The CDR3 length is 14 residues. The germline V gene encodes CDR1 SEHNR and CDR2 FQNEAQ (reference sequence). CDR3 sequence (DNA): TGTGCCAGCAGCAACTCCGGGACAGGGGCTTGGCAGTACGTC. This translates into CASSNSGTGAWQYV.

This clonotype was counted at least ten times. The chain carries TRBV11-2 and TRBJ2-2; D is possibly TRBD2 (5 bases). Germline lookup yields CDR1 SGHAT and CDR2 FQNNGV. The CDR3 length is 15 residues. Trimming stripped 1 base from V and 5 bases from J, with 11 bases between. CDR3 nucleotides: TGTGCCAGCAGCTTAGCGGTGGGCGGGACCGGGGAGCTGTTTTTT. Translation: CASSLAVGGTGELFF.

In DNA form, the CDR3 reads TGTGCCAGCAGCCCCGGCAGCGAGACAGGGCGGTACGAGCAGTACTTC. Its protein product is CASSPGSETGRYEQYF. The chain is built from TRBV5-6 and TRBJ2-7, with 7 bases fitting TRBD1. This CDR3 has 16 amino acids. Unmatched junction bases numbered 14, after V lost 4 bases and J lost 4 bases. Germline values: CDR1 SGHDT, CDR2 YYEEEE.

This clonotype has a handful of counts. V usage is TRBV14 and J usage is TRBJ1-2; 10 nucleotides match TRBD1. Germline assignment: CDR1 SGHDN and CDR2 FVKESK. V lost 6 bases and J lost 8; bases outside the gene matches: 9. The CDR3 has 14 residues. The CDR3 nucleotides are TGTGCCAGCAGTCGTTTGACAGGGGGCAAAGGCTACACCTTC. Residues: CASSRLTGGKGYTF. The variable domain in full, completed from reference TRBV14 and TRBJ1-2, reads EAGVTQFPSHSVIEKGQTVTLRCDPISGHDNLYWYRRVMGKEIKFLLHFVKESKQDESGMPNNRFLAERTGGTYSTLKVQPAELEDSGVYFCASSRLTGGKGYTFGSGTRLTVV.

This clonotype was picked up many times. The genes are TRBV29-1 and TRBJ1-1; 7 bases are shared with TRBD1. Germline assignment: CDR1 SQVTM and CDR2 ANQGSEA. V was pared by 7 bases and J by 1 base, with 6 bases of the junction left unmatched. The CDR3 is 13 amino acids. DNA for the CDR3: TGCAGCGCCATACGGGACAGGAACACTGAAGCTTTCTTT. It specifies CSAIRDRNTEAFF.

This clonotype was seen at least ten times. This rearrangement joins TRBV14 to TRBJ2-5; tentative D call: TRBD1 (5 bases). The CDR3 spans 13 residues. Germline V gene sequence: CDR1 SGHDN, CDR2 FVKESK. Trimming cost V 6 bases and J 5 bases, with 13 bases left between them. CDR3 DNA: TGTGCCAGCAGAAAATTGCCAGGGGAGACCCAGTACTTC. Residues: CASRKLPGETQYF.

This clonotype was counted ten times or more. As DNA, the CDR3 is TGCAGCGCGGCGACAGGGGCTGGGGCCAACGTCCTGACTTTC. It specifies CSAATGAGANVLTF. V gene TRBV29-1 combines with J gene TRBJ2-6, with 8 bases aligning to TRBD1. Trimming cost V 7 bases and J 2 bases; bases outside gene matches: 4. The CDR3 consists of 14 residues. The germline V gene has CDR1 SQVTM and CDR2 ANQGSEA.

This clonotype came up many times. The CDR3 DNA reads TGTGCCAGCAGCCAAGTTGAGCAGGGAGAAGGCACGCAGTATTTT. Translating gives CASSQVEQGEGTQYF. The chain recombines TRBV4-2 with TRBJ2-3; possibly TRBD1 or TRBD2 for D (5 bases each). The ends were cut back, 1 base at V and 9 bases at J, with 17 bases in the middle. In germline, CDR1 is LGHNA, CDR2 YNFKEQ. The CDR3 extends over 15 amino acids.

This clonotype was observed at least ten times. The chain uses TRBV27 and TRBJ1-1; D unresolved. The CDR3 totals 11 residues. Germline CDR1 MNHEY, CDR2 SMNVEV (reference sequence). V lost 7 bases to trimming and J lost 6 bases, with 9 bases between them. The DNA for the CDR3 is TGTGCCAGCAAGCTTCGGGCTGAAGCTTTCTTT. Translation: CASKLRAEAFF.

This clonotype appeared a single time. This chain links TRBV5-1 with TRBJ2-5; D might be TRBD1 or TRBD2, each matching 5 bases. Germline lookup yields CDR1 SGHRS and CDR2 YFSETQ. The CDR3 sequence is 14 residues long. With 4 bases removed from V and 9 bases from J, the gap between germline ends came to 19 bases. For the CDR3, the DNA is TGCGCCAGCAGCCAGCAGGACTGGGGCCGTGCCCAGTACTTC. Amino acid sequence: CASSQQDWGRAQYF.

The CDR3 sequence is CASKGWAEAFF. In DNA form, the CDR3 reads TGTGCCAGCAAGGGGTGGGCTGAAGCTTTCTTT. The gene calls are TRBV6-5 and TRBJ1-1, with D perhaps TRBD1 (5 bases). Trimming stripped 7 bases from V and 6 bases from J, with 9 bases between. The germline CDR1 and CDR2 sequences are MNHEY and SVGAGI. This CDR3 is 11 amino acids long.

This clonotype occurred many times. V usage is TRBV7-2 and J usage is TRBJ1-3; 9 nucleotides agree with TRBD1. V lost 1 base, J lost 4 bases, and 2 bases stayed unmatched. Germline assignment: CDR1 SGHTA and CDR2 FQGNSA. The CDR3 covers 15 residues. For the CDR3, the DNA is TGTGCCAGCAGCTTAGTCGGGACAGGGGGAAACACCATATATTTT. This gives the protein CASSLVGTGGNTIYF.

This clonotype was detected many times. The CDR3 spells CASSKGAETSYEQYV. CDR3 nucleotide sequence: TGTGCCAGCAGCAAAGGAGCTGAGACCTCCTACGAGCAGTACGTC. The rearrangement joins TRBV21-1 to TRBJ2-7. TRBV21-1 is a listed pseudogene. The CDR3 loop spans 15 amino acids.

This clonotype was observed many times. The rearrangement links TRBV20-1 to TRBJ2-5; tentatively, D is TRBD2 (5 bases). CDR1 and CDR2 (germline): DFQATT, SNEGSKA (reference sequence). The CDR3 sequence is 13 residues long. The V end lost 6 bases, the J end lost 5 bases, and 16 bases lay between the germline ends. CDR3 DNA sequence: TGCAGTGCAGGCAAGGGTAGGGAGGAGACCCAGTACTTC. Translated: CSAGKGREETQYF.

This clonotype appeared many times. The rearrangement uses TRBV27 and TRBJ2-3, with TRBD2 identical over 8 bases. V trimming: 6 bases; J trimming: 1 base; junction bases outside the gene matches: 15. In germline, CDR1 is MNHEY, CDR2 SMNVEV (reference sequence). The CDR3 extends over 18 amino acids. The CDR3 sequence is CASSSLAGYAGGTDTQYF. CDR3 DNA sequence: TGTGCCAGCAGCTCATTAGCGGGGTATGCCGGGGGCACAGATACGCAGTATTTT.

The CDR3 region is CASSPSPEWSPLHF. CDR3 sequence (DNA): TGTGCCAGCAGCCCTTCGCCCGAGTGGTCACCCCTCCACTTT. The V call is TRBV7-2, the J call TRBJ1-6; D not resolved. CDR3 size: 14 residues. Trimming removed 5 bases from V and 10 bases from J, with 15 bases in between. CDR1 is SGHTA, CDR2 FQGNSA, per germline.

CDR3 region: CASIQGRPKKQYF. As DNA, the CDR3 is TGTGCCAGCATTCAGGGACGCCCTAAGAAGCAGTATTTT. V usage is TRBV6-6 and J usage is TRBJ2-3; D is perhaps TRBD1 or TRBD2 (5 bases each). Germline V lookup: CDR1 MNHNY, CDR2 SVGAGI (reference sequence). This CDR3 region has 13 residues. The V gene lost 7 bases and the J gene lost 11 bases, with 19 bases spanning the gap.

This clonotype was counted ten times or more. The chain couples TRBV27 to TRBJ2-5; D is possibly TRBD1 (7 bases). CDR1 is MNHEY, CDR2 SMNVEV, per germline (reference sequence). With 4 bases removed from V and 9 bases from J, the gap between germline ends came to 24 bases. The CDR3 has 16 residues. The CDR3 DNA reads TGTGCCAGCAGTTCTGCGGGACAGCCTTTGAGGGGGGCCCAGTACTTC. Encoded protein: CASSSAGQPLRGAQYF.

The chain links TRBV5-6 to TRBJ2-7, with a tentative D call TRBD1 (5 bases). Germline-derived CDR1 and CDR2 are SGHDT and YYEEEE. Trimming took off 3 bases at V and 3 bases at J, with 16 bases between the two ends. This CDR3 contains 15 residues. CDR3 nucleotide sequence: TGTGCCAGCAGCTCCGAGTTGGCCGGACACTACGAGCAGTACGTC. It is translated as CASSSELAGHYEQYV.

This clonotype was observed a handful of times. The gene calls are TRBV3-1 and TRBJ2-7; D uncertain. CDR1 and CDR2 (germline): LGHDT, YNNKEL (reference sequence). CDR3 length: 12 amino acids. V shed 4 bases and J shed 6 bases, with 10 bases lying between them. The CDR3 sequence is CASSPRGFEQYF. DNA of the CDR3: TGTGCCAGCAGCCCCCGAGGCTTCGAGCAGTACTTC.

This clonotype was recorded at least ten times. This chain uses TRBV6-2 or TRBV6-3 with TRBJ2-5, with a weak D call TRBD1 (6 bases). The CDR3 totals 15 residues. With 0 bases removed from V and 3 bases from J, the gap between germline ends came to 11 bases. CDR1 and CDR2 from the germline V gene are MNHEY and SVGEGT. This chain's CDR3 is CASSYSVNREETQYF. CDR3 in DNA: TGTGCCAGCAGTTACTCGGTAAACAGGGAAGAGACCCAGTACTTC.

This clonotype turned up a few times. The chain employs TRBV5-1 and TRBJ1-2; D remains unclear. The CDR3 sequence is 15 residues long. The V end was cut by 2 bases, the J end by 2 bases, with 13 bases between. CDR1 is SGHRS and CDR2 is YFSETQ in the germline V gene. The CDR3 loop reads CASSLNPGENYGYTF. In DNA, the CDR3 is TGCGCCAGCAGCTTAAATCCCGGGGAAAACTATGGCTACACCTTC.

V gene TRBV6-2 or TRBV6-3 combines with J gene TRBJ2-4; 9 nucleotides agree with TRBD1. The length of the CDR3 is 21 residues. Germline loops: CDR1 MNHEY, CDR2 SVGEGT. Unmatched junction bases numbered 23, after V lost 8 bases and J lost 0 bases. Written as DNA, the CDR3 is TGTGCCAGCCGTCCAGTTCGGATTTCGGGACAGGGATCACTAGCCAAAAACATTCAGTACTTC. Its translation is CASRPVRISGQGSLAKNIQYF.

This clonotype was observed a handful of times. The chain links TRBV11-2 to TRBJ2-5; weak D call: TRBD2 (5 bases). V was trimmed by 4 bases and J by 0 bases, leaving 12 bases between them. Per germline, CDR1 SGHAT and CDR2 FQNNGV. This CDR3 has 15 amino acids. The DNA for the CDR3 is TGTGCCAGCAGCTCTGAACTCGGGAACCAAGAGACCCAGTACTTC. Residues: CASSSELGNQETQYF.

The genes are TRBV6-5 and TRBJ2-7; TRBD1 matches 7 bases. The ends lost 2 bases at V and 4 bases at J; junction bases unmatched: 5. CDR3 length: 14 residues. CDR1 is MNHEY, CDR2 SVGAGI, per germline. As DNA, the CDR3 is TGTGCCAGCAGTTACAACAGGGGTGGATACGAGCAGTACTTC. Residues: CASSYNRGGYEQYF.

This chain links TRBV18 with TRBJ2-3; D is unresolved. CDR3 length equals 15 residues. The ends were cut back, 3 bases at V and 0 bases at J, with 10 bases in the middle. Germline V CDR1 and CDR2: KGHSH, LQKENI. Here the CDR3 reads CASSPPAYSTDTQYF. Written as DNA, the CDR3 is TGTGCCAGCTCACCGCCAGCTTATAGCACAGATACGCAGTATTTT.

The V gene is TRBV11-2, the J gene TRBJ2-3, with 8 bases lining up with TRBD1. The CDR3 has 16 amino acids. The junction had 8 bases not matched to a gene; V was cut back by 4 bases and J by 2 bases. CDR1 and CDR2 from the germline V gene are SGHAT and FQNNGV. CDR3 amino acids: CASSSSRGPHTDTQYF. Here the CDR3 DNA reads TGTGCCAGCAGCTCCAGCAGGGGGCCCCACACAGATACGCAGTATTTT.

A few counts support this clonotype. The V gene is TRBV7-9, the J gene TRBJ2-3, with D possibly being TRBD1 (6 bases). This CDR3 is built from 17 residues. V was trimmed by 4 bases and J by 1 base, leaving 18 bases between them. Germline assignment: CDR1 SEHNR and CDR2 FQNEAQ (reference sequence). In nucleotides, the CDR3 is TGTGCCAGCAGCTCCTATCGAAACAGGGACCGCACAGATACGCAGTATTTT. It codes for CASSSYRNRDRTDTQYF.

Many counts were recorded for this clonotype. The chain links TRBV27 to TRBJ2-3; D is possibly TRBD2 (7 bases). This CDR3 contains 16 residues. V was clipped by 3 bases and J by 0 bases, with 13 bases between them. Germline CDR1 reads MNHEY; CDR2 reads SMNVEV (reference sequence). The CDR3 protein is CASSLGTTGSTDTQYF. DNA of the CDR3: TGTGCCAGCAGTTTGGGGACTACAGGGAGCACAGATACGCAGTATTTT.

DNA for the CDR3: TGCGCCAGCAGCTGGGACGGTGTCACAGATACGCAGTATTTT. Its translation: CASSWDGVTDTQYF. The chain recombines TRBV5-1 with TRBJ2-3; perhaps D is TRBD1 or TRBD2 (5 bases each). V dropped 3 bases and J dropped 2 bases, with 10 bases sitting between them. In germline, CDR1 is SGHRS, CDR2 YFSETQ. The CDR3 is 14 residues long.

This clonotype was observed at least ten times. This sequence joins TRBV6-5 and TRBJ2-5; 7 bases are a match to TRBD2. V lost 4 bases to trimming and J lost 4 bases; unmatched junction nucleotides: 3. Germline assignment: CDR1 MNHEY and CDR2 SVGAGI. This CDR3 is 13 amino acids long. The CDR3: CASSSLAGETQYF. The CDR3 nucleotides read TGTGCCAGCAGTTCGTTAGCGGGAGAGACCCAGTACTTC.